This T cell receptor (beta chain) was profiled in a study of T-cell reconstitution after alpha-beta-depleted transplantation in children. The study's findings and limits: By about two months after transplant, alpha-beta T cells reportedly arose from several hundred graft clones that had expanded. Most T-cell counts and diversity one year after the transplant came from T cells that were newly produced. Recipient T cells and thymic progenitors that survived gave rise to the high TCRbeta diversity observed at day 60 in some patients.

This clonotype was seen at least ten times. Its antigen is not identified. Unique molecular identifiers were incorporated when the TCRbeta library was constructed. TCRdb reprocessed the PCR reads with MiXCR, giving one entry per CDR3 protein. The table records 330,000 or so distinct CDR3 sequences, over 7.5% of them present only once. The sequences come from peripheral blood, collected 360 days after TCRalphabeta/CD19-depleted stem cell transplant. This receptor was obtained from a female patient aged 2-10 years who had a stem cell transplant for Fanconi anemia, so the T cells may come from the graft donor.

This chain's CDR3 is CSGVTGPNEQFF. In DNA, the CDR3 is TGCAGCGGTGTCACAGGGCCCAATGAGCAGTTCTTC. The chain is built from TRBV29-1 and TRBJ2-1, with D possibly matching TRBD1 (6 bases). Germline V gives CDR1 SQVTM, CDR2 ANQGSEA. This CDR3 is built from 12 residues. The V end lost 7 bases, the J end lost 6 bases, and 13 bases lay between the germline ends.